The next 21 T cell receptor beta chains were all read from a single sample in a study of T-cell reconstitution after alpha-beta-depleted transplantation in children. It was with unique molecular identifiers that the TCRbeta library was prepared. Each CDR3 protein is one row after TCRdb ran MiXCR on the PCR reads. Among about 200,000 distinct CDR3 sequences listed, 5.5% to 7% were seen once. This specimen consisted of PBMCs, obtained before TCRalphabeta/CD19-depleted stem cell transplant. The receptors derive from a boy aged 2 to 9 with acute lymphoblastic leukemia, due to receive a stem cell transplant.

In DNA form, the CDR3 reads TGTGCCAGCAGTTACTCGAGAGGGGGCGGGAGAAACATTCAGTACTTC. It translates to CASSYSRGGGRNIQYF. The rearrangement joins TRBV6-5 to TRBJ2-4, with D perhaps given as TRBD1 or TRBD2 (7 bases each). The V end lost 0 bases, the J end lost 6 bases, and 15 bases lay between the germline ends. Germline V gene data show CDR1 as MNHEY and CDR2 as SVGAGI. The length of the CDR3 is 16 residues.

The rearrangement uses TRBV7-9 and TRBJ2-6; 8 bases match TRBD1. CDR1 and CDR2 from the germline V gene are SEHNR and FQNEAQ (reference sequence). V shed 5 bases and J 6 bases; nucleotides not matched to a gene: 6. This CDR3 spans 15 amino acids. The CDR3 bases are TGTGCCAGCAGCGAGACAGGGGCTGTGGCCAACGTCCTGACTTTC. This translates into CASSETGAVANVLTF.

This clonotype was detected many times. The chain carries TRBV28 and TRBJ2-7, with 7 bases identical to TRBD1. CDR1 is MDHEN and CDR2 is SYDVKM in the germline V gene. The trim removed 4 bases at V and 0 bases at J, leaving 12 bases unmatched. The CDR3 runs 17 residues. CDR3 sequence: CASSWSRGQARSYEQYF. In DNA form, the CDR3 reads TGTGCCAGCAGTTGGTCTCGAGGACAGGCCCGCTCCTACGAGCAGTACTTC.

The rearrangement uses TRBV6-1 and TRBJ1-4; D call uncertain. V was trimmed by 4 bases and J by 4 bases, leaving 10 bases between them. The CDR3 covers 14 residues. Germline lookup yields CDR1 MNHNS and CDR2 SASEGT. Here the CDR3 reads CASSGWTGNEKLFF. The CDR3 bases are TGTGCCAGCAGTGGATGGACGGGTAATGAAAAACTGTTTTTT.

Of note for this clonotype: This clone may be a read error of a much larger clone one base away. V and J are TRBV3-1 and TRBJ2-2, with 10 nucleotides matching TRBD2. The CDR3 runs to 17 residues. The germline V gene encodes CDR1 LGHDT and CDR2 YNNKEL (reference sequence). The CDR3 sequence is CASCQGLAGANTGELFF. In DNA, the CDR3 is TGTGCCAGCTGCCAAGGGCTAGCGGGAGCAAACACCGGGGAGCTGTTTTTT.

This clonotype was detected many times. The rearrangement joins TRBV29-1 to TRBJ2-4; D may be TRBD2 (6 bases). Germline V CDR1 and CDR2: SQVTM, ANQGSEA. The CDR3 is made up of 16 amino acids. V shed 3 bases and J shed 2 bases, with 17 bases lying between them. The CDR3: CSVEIFASESKNIQYF. In DNA form, the CDR3 reads TGCAGCGTTGAGATTTTTGCTAGCGAATCCAAAAACATTCAGTACTTC. Full variable domain (outside the CDR3, taken from reference TRBV29-1 and TRBJ2-4): SAVISQKPSRDICQRGTSLTIQCQVDSQVTMMFWYRQQPGQSLTLIATANQGSEATYESGFVIDKFPISRPNLTFSTLTVSNMSPEDSSIYLCSVEIFASESKNIQYFGAGTRLSVL.

This clonotype turned up a few times. The chain has TRBV6-1 and TRBJ1-2, with D unclear. Between the trimmed V and J ends, which lost 3 bases and 8 bases, there was a span of 10 bases. Per the germline V gene, CDR1 is MNHNS and CDR2 is SASEGT. The CDR3 extends over 12 amino acids. The CDR3 region has the DNA TGTGCCAGCAGTGAGGACGTTCGGGGCTACACCTTC. Protein product: CASSEDVRGYTF.

This clonotype was recorded at least ten times. This rearrangement joins TRBV28 to TRBJ2-2; TRBD1 might be the D (6 bases). The CDR3 contains 17 residues. CDR1 and CDR2 (germline): MDHEN, SYDVKM. Trimming stripped 6 bases from V and 4 bases from J, with 21 bases between. The CDR3 region is CASSKRGQRRSTGELFF. The CDR3 DNA follows: TGTGCCAGCAGCAAGAGAGGACAGAGGCGAAGCACCGGGGAGCTGTTTTTT.

This clonotype was recorded many times. The rearrangement links TRBV9 to TRBJ2-5; D perhaps matches TRBD1 (5 bases). The CDR3 runs to 15 residues. The germline V gene has CDR1 SGDLS and CDR2 YYNGEE. Trimming pared 4 bases from V and 5 bases from J, leaving 18 bases between. This CDR3 is CASSQGALTSETQYF. The CDR3 coding sequence is TGTGCCAGCAGCCAAGGGGCTTTGACAAGTGAGACCCAGTACTTC.

This clonotype was counted ten times or more. V gene TRBV28 combines with J gene TRBJ2-1; the D is unclear. The CDR3 has 14 residues. V shed 8 bases and J shed 0 bases, with 11 bases lying between them. Germline V CDR1 and CDR2: MDHEN, SYDVKM. CDR3 region: CASGRADSYNEQFF. Written as DNA, the CDR3 is TGTGCCAGCGGACGGGCCGACTCCTACAATGAGCAGTTCTTC.

This chain connects TRBV7-6 to TRBJ2-7; 10 bases are a match to TRBD2. Germline CDR1 reads SGHVS; CDR2 reads FNYEAQ. J lost 5 bases, V lost 1 base, and 11 bases had no gene match. This CDR3 is built from 17 residues. Here the CDR3 reads CASSLVPSGGFSHEQYF. In DNA, the CDR3 is TGTGCCAGCAGCTTAGTCCCTAGCGGGGGTTTTAGTCACGAGCAGTACTTC.

This clonotype was recorded many times. This rearrangement joins TRBV28 to TRBJ1-1; D gene uncertain. The CDR3 extends over 16 amino acids. Trimming pared 2 bases from V and 0 bases from J, leaving 13 bases between. Germline lookup yields CDR1 MDHEN and CDR2 SYDVKM. CDR3 sequence: CASSLAQDRVNTEAFF. CDR3 nucleotide sequence: TGTGCCAGCAGTTTAGCCCAGGATCGAGTGAACACTGAAGCTTTCTTT.

This clonotype was counted many times. In DNA form, the CDR3 reads TGTGCCAGCAGTTTAACATCGAAGAACACTGAAGCTTTCTTT. As protein: CASSLTSKNTEAFF. The V gene is TRBV28, the J gene TRBJ1-1; D gene ambiguous. The CDR3 spans 14 residues. Germline CDR1 is MDHEN and CDR2 is SYDVKM. V was cut by 2 bases and J by 1 base, with 8 bases left in between.

The chain has TRBV28 and TRBJ1-5; D call uncertain. The length of the CDR3 is 16 residues. Trimming removed 3 bases at V and 0 bases at J, with 12 bases between. The germline CDR1 and CDR2 sequences are MDHEN and SYDVKM. The CDR3: CASSFSAALSNQPQHF. The CDR3 nucleotides are TGTGCCAGCAGTTTCTCGGCAGCCCTTAGCAATCAGCCCCAGCATTTT.

Many counts were recorded for this clonotype. The chain combines TRBV11-1 with TRBJ2-3; D gene unclear. This CDR3 spans 13 amino acids. Between the trimmed V and J ends, which lost 4 bases and 5 bases, there was a span of 10 bases. Germline CDR1 is SGHAT and CDR2 is FQDESV (reference sequence). CDR3 in amino acids: CASSSPAEDTQYF. In nucleotides, the CDR3 is TGTGCCAGCAGCTCCCCGGCGGAAGATACGCAGTATTTT.

In its sample, this clonotype was seen once. The junction and the germline gene differ at one end; a read error may be behind it. The rearrangement links TRBV7-9 to TRBJ2-3; TRBD1 or TRBD2 may be the D gene (5 bases each). This CDR3 comprises 15 residues. CDR1 SEHNR and CDR2 FQNEAQ come from the germline V gene (reference sequence). In DNA, the CDR3 is TGTGCCAGCAGCTCTGGGAGTGAGGACACAGATACGCCGTATTTT. Translated, it gives CASSSGSEDTDTPYF.

In this sample, this clonotype turned up many times. The chain carries TRBV7-9 and TRBJ2-3; D perhaps matches TRBD2 (5 bases). Germline V lookup: CDR1 SEHNR, CDR2 FQNEAQ (reference sequence). The ends were cut back, 3 bases at V and 0 bases at J, with 13 bases in the middle. This CDR3 region has 16 residues. CDR3: CASSFGRASSTDTQYF. The DNA of the CDR3 is TGTGCCAGCAGCTTTGGGCGGGCCTCTAGCACAGATACGCAGTATTTT. Together with reference TRBV7-9 and TRBJ2-3, the CDR3 gives the full variable domain: DTGVSQNPRHKITKRGQNVTFRCDPISEHNRLYWYRQTLGQGPEFLTYFQNEAQLEKSRLLSDRFSAERPKGSFSTLEIQRTEQGDSAMYLCASSFGRASSTDTQYFGPGTRLTVL.

This clonotype was counted ten times or more. The chain is built from TRBV7-2 and TRBJ2-1; possible D gene TRBD2, 6 bases. CDR1 and CDR2 from the germline V gene are SGHTA and FQGNSA. This CDR3 contains 15 residues. Trimming took off 8 bases at V and 6 bases at J, with 20 bases between the two ends. The CDR3 bases are TGTGCCAGCTCCCCCGGAGGGGCCCTATCCAATGAGCAGTTCTTC. Translating gives CASSPGGALSNEQFF.

This clonotype was seen a handful of times. The chain links TRBV7-9 to TRBJ1-6, with TRBD1 identical over 9 bases. This CDR3 has 15 amino acids. Germline loops: CDR1 SEHNR, CDR2 FQNEAQ (reference sequence). V was clipped by 4 bases and J by 11 bases; unmatched bases: 9. The CDR3 bases are TGTGCCAGCAGCTCACCGGGACAGGGCTATCCACCCCTCCACTTT. Its protein product is CASSSPGQGYPPLHF.

The sample holds a few counts of this clonotype. The chain is built from TRBV4-1 and TRBJ2-7; a possible D gene is TRBD2 (6 bases). CDR1 and CDR2 from the germline V gene are MGHRA and YSYEKL. The CDR3 spans 15 residues. Between the trimmed V and J ends, which lost 1 base and 7 bases, there was a span of 17 bases. CDR3 loop: CASSQAFGGGGEQYF. In DNA form, the CDR3 reads TGCGCCAGCAGCCAAGCGTTCGGGGGTGGTGGAGAGCAGTACTTC.

The CDR3 DNA is TGTGCCAGCAGTTCGACCCCGACAGGGGGTAACTATGGCTACACCTTC. This encodes CASSSTPTGGNYGYTF. This chain connects TRBV12-3 or TRBV12-4 to TRBJ1-2; 9 bases line up with TRBD1. Losses at the gene ends were 4 bases for V and 1 base for J; bases not matched to a gene: 7. This CDR3 region has 16 residues.